The 25 T cell receptor beta chains in this list originate from one sample, sequenced in a study of shared clonotypes between healthy human individuals. Assay used: immunoSEQ multiplex PCR; TCRdb lists only in-frame clones, some missing. The table includes roughly 1.4 million clones, 98% detected once. Sequencing input: naive CD4+ T cells sorted from blood. Subset defined: CD45RA+ positively selected. These TCRs come from a young man in good health.

This chain links TRBV11-2 with TRBJ2-1; 7 nucleotides line up with TRBD1. With V trimmed by 4 bases and J by 1 base, 4 bases remained unmatched. Germline values: CDR1 SGHAT, CDR2 FQNNGV. This CDR3 spans 15 amino acids. The CDR3: CASSSYRGSYNEQFF. For the CDR3, the DNA is TGTGCCAGCAGCTCCTACAGGGGTTCCTACAATGAGCAGTTCTTC.

The CDR3 DNA sequence: TGTGCCAGCCGGTCCGGGACTAGCGGGAGGTCGCAGTACTTC. Translation: CASRSGTSGRSQYF. This rearrangement joins TRBV6-6 to TRBJ2-7, with 15 bases identical to TRBD2. This CDR3 spans 14 amino acids. V lost 8 bases to trimming and J lost 9 bases; unmatched junction nucleotides: 8. Per the germline V gene, CDR1 is MNHNY and CDR2 is SVGAGI (reference sequence).

The chain has TRBV11-2 and TRBJ2-7, with D hard to call. This CDR3 region has 14 residues. CDR1 and CDR2 (germline): SGHAT, FQNNGV. Trimming shortened V by 5 bases and J by 3 bases, and 14 bases separated the two germline ends. The CDR3 DNA reads as TGTGCCAGCAGCACACTGAGACACCACTACGAGCAGTACTTC. Amino acid sequence: CASSTLRHHYEQYF.

V gene TRBV7-2 combines with J gene TRBJ2-5; D is unresolved. The ends were cut back, 2 bases at V and 5 bases at J, with 9 bases in the middle. This CDR3 region has 13 residues. From germline, CDR1 is SGHTA and CDR2 FQGNSA. The CDR3 nucleotides are TGTGCCAGCAGCTTAAGTCGATGGGAGACCCAGTACTTC. Its protein is CASSLSRWETQYF.

The genes are TRBV19 and TRBJ2-2; D not certain. With 6 bases removed from V and 1 base from J, the gap between germline ends came to 6 bases. Germline values: CDR1 LNHDA, CDR2 SQIVND (reference sequence). There are 13 residues in the CDR3. CDR3 DNA: TGTGCCAGTAGCACACAGAACACCGGGGAGCTGTTTTTT. Its translation is CASSTQNTGELFF.

Worth noting for this clone: The same CDR3 can be traced to other DNA sequences in this sample. The chain carries TRBV5-1 and TRBJ1-4; maybe TRBD1 (5 bases). The CDR3 consists of 14 residues. Trimming took off 4 bases at V and 2 bases at J, with 9 bases between the two ends. Germline V gene data show CDR1 as SGHRS and CDR2 as YFSETQ. In DNA form, the CDR3 reads TGCGCCAGCAGCCGAGGGGCTACTAATGAAAAACTGTTTTTT. This gives the protein CASSRGATNEKLFF.

This clone was counted once. CDR3 loop: CASSRDRYSGNTIYF. CDR3 sequence (DNA): TGTGCCAGCAGCCGCGACAGATACTCTGGAAACACCATATATTTT. This chain joins TRBV7-2 and TRBJ1-3; the D gene is possibly TRBD1 (5 bases). V lost 5 bases and J lost 0, with 11 bases in between. CDR1 SGHTA and CDR2 FQGNSA come from the germline V gene. This CDR3 is built from 15 residues.

The chain combines TRBV28 with TRBJ1-5, with unresolved D. CDR1 MDHEN and CDR2 SYDVKM come from the germline V gene. V was pared by 7 bases and J by 1 base, with 5 bases between. CDR3 length: 12 residues. Here the CDR3 reads CASNRSNQPQHF. The CDR3 bases are TGTGCCAGCAACAGAAGCAATCAGCCCCAGCATTTT.

This chain links TRBV10-3 with TRBJ2-5; TRBD2 matches 8 bases. This CDR3 is 14 amino acids long. Germline V gene data show CDR1 as ENHRY and CDR2 as SYGVKD. Trimming at V came to 3 bases and at J to 6 bases, leaving 6 bases not matched to a gene. The CDR3 nucleotides are TGTGCCATCAGTGAATCGACTAGCGTAAAGACCCAGTACTTC. Translated, it gives CAISESTSVKTQYF.

The chain joins TRBV10-3 to TRBJ2-5, with 9 bases aligning to TRBD1. This CDR3 comprises 14 residues. With 6 bases clipped from V and 5 bases from J, the junction kept 7 bases outside the gene matches. Per the germline V gene, CDR1 is ENHRY and CDR2 is SYGVKD. The CDR3 loop is CAIRPGQGGETQYF. Here the CDR3 DNA reads TGTGCCATCAGACCGGGACAGGGTGGGGAGACCCAGTACTTC.

For the CDR3, the DNA is TGTGCCAGCAGAGACGGGCGAAACAATGAGCAGTTCTTC. The encoded protein is CASRDGRNNEQFF. This chain joins TRBV11-3 and TRBJ2-1; D unresolved. The V end was cut by 6 bases, the J end by 5 bases, with 11 bases between. Looked up from germline, CDR1 is SGHNT and CDR2 is YENEEA. The CDR3 covers 13 residues.

The rearrangement uses TRBV9 and TRBJ1-2, with D tentatively TRBD1 (5 bases). CDR1 and CDR2 (germline): SGDLS, YYNGEE. The CDR3 covers 14 residues. Trimming took off 0 bases at V and 8 bases at J, with 14 bases between the two ends. This CDR3 reads CASSVASGTPGYTF. The CDR3 nucleotides read TGTGCCAGCAGCGTAGCCTCCGGGACCCCCGGCTACACCTTC.

The rearrangement links TRBV6-5 to TRBJ2-2, with no clear D. V shed 9 bases and J shed 2 bases, with 13 bases lying between them. The CDR3 sequence is 14 residues long. Germline V gives CDR1 MNHEY, CDR2 SVGAGI. CDR3 bases: TGTGCCAGTGCCGTGGAGTCAAACACCGGGGAGCTGTTTTTT. Translation gives CASAVESNTGELFF.

The chain joins TRBV5-6 to TRBJ2-3; the D is unclear. The CDR3 length is 16 residues. The germline V gene encodes CDR1 SGHDT and CDR2 YYEEEE. With 2 bases removed from V and 0 bases from J, the gap between germline ends came to 13 bases. The CDR3 here is CASSFWVIGSTDTQYF. CDR3 nucleotide sequence: TGTGCCAGCAGCTTCTGGGTCATCGGGAGCACAGATACGCAGTATTTT.

The count of this clone is one. Other DNA sequences from this sample encode an identical CDR3 as well. The rearrangement links TRBV10-2 to TRBJ2-7, with a tentative D call TRBD1 (5 bases). V shed 5 bases and J shed 2 bases, with 10 bases lying between them. This CDR3 region has 13 residues. Per germline, CDR1 WSHSY and CDR2 SAAADI. The CDR3 bases are TGCGCCAGCAGTACAGGTGGAACCTACGAGCAGTACTTC. It specifies CASSTGGTYEQYF.

This sequence joins TRBV7-2 and TRBJ2-3; D is unresolved. Deletions cut 3 bases from V and 5 bases from J, with 12 bases between. The CDR3 has 14 amino acids. CDR1 SGHTA and CDR2 FQGNSA come from the germline V gene. CDR3 sequence reads: CASSFTGFGDTQYF. The DNA of the CDR3 is TGTGCCAGCAGCTTCACGGGTTTCGGAGATACGCAGTATTTT.

The rearrangement uses TRBV27 and TRBJ2-1; D is unresolved. The CDR3 has 15 amino acids. V was clipped by 2 bases and J by 0 bases, with 8 bases between them. Germline CDR1 MNHEY, CDR2 SMNVEV (reference sequence). The chain's CDR3 is CASSLRSSSYNEQFF. As DNA, the CDR3 is TGTGCCAGCAGTTTAAGGTCGAGCTCCTACAATGAGCAGTTCTTC.

V and J are TRBV5-1 and TRBJ1-4; tentative D call: TRBD1 (5 bases). Germline lookup yields CDR1 SGHRS and CDR2 YFSETQ. CDR3 size: 14 residues. With 8 bases removed from V and 8 bases from J, the gap between germline ends came to 19 bases. Here the CDR3 DNA reads TGCGCCAGTTCTCGGGGGACGGGCGGGGAAAAACTGTTTTTT. Its translation is CASSRGTGGEKLFF.

The chain links TRBV11-2 to TRBJ2-3, with 9 bases fitting TRBD2. This CDR3 is built from 16 residues. The germline V gene has CDR1 SGHAT and CDR2 FQNNGV. V dropped 5 bases and J dropped 7; count of bases not matched to a gene: 13. The CDR3 DNA follows: TGTGCCAGCAGCCATAGGGGCGGGAGGGGGACCTATACGCAGTATTTT. As protein: CASSHRGGRGTYTQYF.

This clone was detected once. The J gene is TRBJ2-5, the V gene TRBV28; D is perhaps TRBD1 (6 bases). Germline V gene lookup returns CDR1 MDHEN and CDR2 SYDVKM. There are 13 residues in the CDR3. Deletions cut 4 bases from V and 7 bases from J, with 13 bases between. CDR3 loop: CASSSQGPGTQYF. The DNA of the CDR3 is TGTGCCAGCAGTTCTCAGGGGCCCGGGACCCAGTACTTC.

The V gene is TRBV14, the J gene TRBJ2-7; D unclear. The germline gives CDR1 SGHDN, CDR2 FVKESK. The V and J ends lost 2 bases and 0 bases respectively, with 8 bases between them. The CDR3 is made up of 14 amino acids. The chain's CDR3 is CASSQRLSSYEQYF. The CDR3 DNA reads as TGTGCCAGCAGCCAACGGCTAAGCTCCTACGAGCAGTACTTC. The full variable domain, with the rest looked up from reference TRBV14 and TRBJ2-7, is EAGVTQFPSHSVIEKGQTVTLRCDPISGHDNLYWYRRVMGKEIKFLLHFVKESKQDESGMPNNRFLAERTGGTYSTLKVQPAELEDSGVYFCASSQRLSSYEQYFGPGTRLTVT.

This chain uses TRBV28 with TRBJ2-5; 8 bases fit TRBD2. Looked up from germline, CDR1 is MDHEN and CDR2 is SYDVKM. The CDR3 is made up of 17 amino acids. The J segment lost 5 bases and the V segment lost 6 bases, leaving 17 bases of the junction unmatched. CDR3: CASRTLGGGRFGETQYF. The CDR3 DNA reads TGTGCCAGCAGGACCTTGGGTGGCGGGAGGTTCGGCGAGACCCAGTACTTC.

The J gene is TRBJ2-1, the V gene TRBV14, with TRBD2 matching 7 bases. The germline V gene encodes CDR1 SGHDN and CDR2 FVKESK. J was trimmed by 10 bases and V by 0 bases; bases with no gene match: 15. This CDR3 comprises 17 residues. This chain's CDR3 is CASSQDMSRLARGEQFF. CDR3 DNA: TGTGCCAGCAGCCAAGATATGAGCCGCCTCGCGCGGGGGGAGCAGTTCTTC.

Concerning this clone itself: Within the sample, other DNA sequences also encode this same CDR3. The genes are TRBV7-2 and TRBJ2-7; perhaps D is TRBD1 or TRBD2 (5 bases each). The germline V gene has CDR1 SGHTA and CDR2 FQGNSA. The CDR3 spans 14 residues. The germline V and J ends were trimmed by 1 base and 3 bases, with 10 bases remaining between them. CDR3 nucleotides: TGTGCCAGCAGCTTAGTCCTGGGGGACTACGAGCAGTACTTC. It specifies CASSLVLGDYEQYF.

The J gene is TRBJ1-1, the V gene TRBV18, with D unclear. This CDR3 has 12 amino acids. V lost 3 bases and J lost 7, with 9 bases in between. In germline, CDR1 is KGHSH, CDR2 LQKENI. DNA for the CDR3: TGTGCCAGCTCACCGGCGAAGCGTGAAGCTTTCTTT. Protein sequence: CASSPAKREAFF.